Below, 5 T cell receptor beta chains from the same sample are listed, as sequenced in a study of post-analysis software for immune sequencing data. The study, taken as a whole, reports: Five or six TRBV segments, TRBV5-6, TRBV5-1 and TRBV20-1 among them, were found more frequent in patients than controls.

The TCR beta cDNA libraries carried unique molecular identifiers. MiXCR was run by TCRdb on the PCR reads, yielding one entry per CDR3 protein. The data contain about 460,000 distinct CDR3 sequences, roughly 45% of them seen just once; the ten biggest clones take up about 12%. Antigens of these TCRs are unknown. Sequenced sample: blood. The receptors derive from a girl aged 5-17 years with multiple sclerosis.

This chain uses TRBV29-1 with TRBJ2-7, with 8 bases aligning to TRBD1. CDR1 and CDR2 (germline): SQVTM, ANQGSEA. V was pared by 4 bases and J by 5 bases, with 7 bases of the junction left unmatched. CDR3 size: 13 residues. As DNA, the CDR3 is TGCAGCGTTGCCCCGGACAGGGTTGACGAGCAGTACTTC. It translates to CSVAPDRVDEQYF.

The rearrangement uses TRBV6-1 and TRBJ1-4; possibly TRBD1 for D (6 bases). The V end was cut by 0 bases, the J end by 6 bases, with 14 bases between. Germline CDR1 MNHNS, CDR2 SASEGT. CDR3 length: 16 amino acids. CDR3 nucleotides: TGTGCCAGCAGTGAAGCGCCAGGGGAAGCGGATGAAAAACTGTTTTTT. Protein product: CASSEAPGEADEKLFF.

This clonotype showed up just a few times. This rearrangement joins TRBV25-1 to TRBJ1-1; 7 bases are shared with TRBD1. V trimming: 0 bases; J trimming: 0 bases; junction bases outside the gene matches: 7. CDR1 and CDR2 (germline): MGHDK, SYGVNS. The CDR3 is made up of 17 amino acids. For the CDR3, the DNA is TGTGCCAGCAGTGAATATCGGGGAGGGGGCTTGAACACTGAAGCTTTCTTT. It codes for CASSEYRGGGLNTEAFF.

The gene calls are TRBV11-2 and TRBJ2-7, with 7 bases fitting TRBD1. This CDR3 has 15 amino acids. Germline values: CDR1 SGHAT, CDR2 FQNNGV. With V trimmed by 2 bases and J by 5 bases, 9 bases remained unmatched. The CDR3 loop is CASSLIKGQEDEQYF. As DNA, the CDR3 is TGTGCCAGCAGCTTAATTAAAGGACAGGAGGACGAGCAGTACTTC.

This chain links TRBV6-2 or TRBV6-3 with TRBJ2-5, with TRBD1 matching 7 bases. The CDR3 contains 14 residues. CDR1 and CDR2 from the germline V gene are MNHEY and SVGEGT. Germline trimming cut 7 bases from V and 11 bases from J; bases unmatched to any gene: 16. The CDR3 DNA reads as TGTGCCAGCACCTACCGACAGGGTACGATTGAGCAGTACTTC. Its translation: CASTYRQGTIEQYF.